A selection of T cell receptor beta chains follows, all from one sample in a study of T-cell memory formation after mild COVID-19. TCRdb analysed the 5' RACE reads with MiXCR anew, one entry per CDR3 protein. The profile shows about 500,000 distinct CDR3 sequences, around 20% of them singletons. Sequences were obtained from PBMCs or a T cell subset sorted from them (not recorded which). These receptors were taken from an adult woman who had mild COVID-19 (a few samples of this study predate the infection). Cell type and time point are not known. The conserved cysteine and the conserved F or W are not part of the CDR3 here. Each record gives: J gene, V gene, CDR3 protein.

j_call: TRBJ1-1
v_call: TRBV6-5
cdr3_aa: ASGGVTEAF

j_call: TRBJ1-4
v_call: TRBV5-1
cdr3_aa: ASTFGTGDEKLF

j_call: TRBJ2-5
v_call: TRBV5-1
cdr3_aa: ASSTQMDRRETQY

j_call: TRBJ1-5
v_call: TRBV2
cdr3_aa: ASRNGQPQH

j_call: TRBJ1-5
v_call: TRBV5-5
cdr3_aa: ASSSGGVGEFSNQPQH

j_call: TRBJ1-2
v_call: TRBV2
cdr3_aa: ASSQTGRGNGYT

j_call: TRBJ2-3
v_call: TRBV5-1
cdr3_aa: ASSSDLAGGTDTQY

j_call: TRBJ2-7
v_call: TRBV10-3
cdr3_aa: AIRERRSLGGEHSVHEQY

j_call: TRBJ2-7
v_call: TRBV20-1
cdr3_aa: SARDLYGDRTYEQY

j_call: TRBJ2-3
v_call: TRBV27
cdr3_aa: ASRSSGRETDTQY

j_call: TRBJ2-1
v_call: TRBV7-8
cdr3_aa: ASSPGVPSYNEQF

j_call: TRBJ2-7
v_call: TRBV28
cdr3_aa: ASSIGGRVLYEQY

j_call: TRBJ2-3
v_call: TRBV27
cdr3_aa: ASSLTRGATDTQY

j_call: TRBJ2-2
v_call: TRBV6-4
cdr3_aa: ASSEGEGAVTGELF

j_call: TRBJ2-1
v_call: TRBV30
cdr3_aa: AWSGNLAGGWGEQF

j_call: TRBJ2-4
v_call: TRBV7-6
cdr3_aa: ASSSDWGGLAKNIQY

j_call: TRBJ2-5
v_call: TRBV4-1
cdr3_aa: ASSQPHLPGGETQY

j_call: TRBJ2-3
v_call: TRBV4-3
cdr3_aa: ASSQGGGQTDTQY

j_call: TRBJ2-7
v_call: TRBV7-8
cdr3_aa: ASSLGLLSYEQY

j_call: TRBJ1-2
v_call: TRBV29-1
cdr3_aa: SVDPAQFYGYT

j_call: TRBJ1-5
v_call: TRBV5-1
cdr3_aa: ASSLGVRNQPQH

j_call: TRBJ1-2
v_call: TRBV6-5
cdr3_aa: ASSGAGTGDHYGYT

j_call: TRBJ1-3
v_call: TRBV9
cdr3_aa: ASAKGRGSSGNTIY

j_call: TRBJ1-1
v_call: TRBV7-8
cdr3_aa: ASSLGLPSMNTEAF

j_call: TRBJ2-3
v_call: TRBV30
cdr3_aa: AWTQSTDTQY

j_call: TRBJ2-3
v_call: TRBV11-2
cdr3_aa: ASSSLGLGTRGDTQY

j_call: TRBJ1-2
v_call: TRBV6-5
cdr3_aa: ASSLTGELYGYT

j_call: TRBJ2-1
v_call: TRBV5-1
cdr3_aa: ASSLEGTNEQF

j_call: TRBJ2-1
v_call: TRBV12-3/TRBV12-4
cdr3_aa: ASSSPRSGYNEQF

j_call: TRBJ2-3
v_call: TRBV11-2
cdr3_aa: ASSSPRTSGTDTQY

j_call: TRBJ2-3
v_call: TRBV5-1
cdr3_aa: ASSTGDPGGDTQY

j_call: TRBJ1-1
v_call: TRBV19
cdr3_aa: ASSMGLAYTEAF

j_call: TRBJ1-1
v_call: TRBV7-9
cdr3_aa: ASRPGAEDTEAF

j_call: TRBJ2-5
v_call: TRBV5-5
cdr3_aa: ASSQEGYQETQY

j_call: TRBJ2-7
v_call: TRBV20-1
cdr3_aa: SARGSGRREQY

j_call: TRBJ2-1
v_call: TRBV29-1
cdr3_aa: SAQGSDRSSYNEQF

j_call: TRBJ2-1
v_call: TRBV6-2/TRBV6-3
cdr3_aa: ASRGQGD

j_call: TRBJ1-1
v_call: TRBV19
cdr3_aa: ASNIGPDNTEAF

j_call: TRBJ2-1
v_call: TRBV7-7
cdr3_aa: ASSLDRADEQF

j_call: TRBJ2-1
v_call: TRBV18
cdr3_aa: ASSTRQVNEQF

j_call: TRBJ2-3
v_call: TRBV5-1
cdr3_aa: ASSFLMDRYTDTQY

j_call: TRBJ2-1
v_call: TRBV6-1
cdr3_aa: ARAEGQGKGAGGFNEQF

j_call: TRBJ1-1
v_call: TRBV20-1
cdr3_aa: SAMGTGRPFAEAF

j_call: TRBJ2-7
v_call: TRBV11-2
cdr3_aa: ASSTTTGNSYEQY

j_call: TRBJ2-1
v_call: TRBV7-2
cdr3_aa: ASRGGSSYNEQF

j_call: TRBJ2-1
v_call: TRBV11-2
cdr3_aa: ASSFTSGGLSYNEQF

j_call: TRBJ2-2
v_call: TRBV4-3
cdr3_aa: ASSQDQTRGYTGELF

j_call: TRBJ1-6
v_call: TRBV7-9
cdr3_aa: ASSYQGGYSPLH

j_call: TRBJ2-7
v_call: TRBV6-2/TRBV6-3
cdr3_aa: ASKPGTGYAYEQY

j_call: TRBJ2-7
v_call: TRBV7-9
cdr3_aa: ASSSGQDYEQY